This is a list of T cell receptor beta chains from one sample in a study of T-cell reconstitution after alpha-beta-depleted transplantation in children. TCRdb reprocessed the PCR reads with MiXCR, giving one entry per CDR3 protein. The sample lists 500,000 to 650,000 distinct CDR3 sequences, around 10% seen once, with 14% in the top ten. Material: PBMCs, mostly from graft donor cells, obtained 180 days after TCRalphabeta/CD19-depleted stem cell transplant. The receptors stem from a female patient aged 2 to 10 who had a stem cell transplant for aplastic anemia, so the T cells may come from the graft donor. CDR3s include the opening cysteine and the closing phenylalanine or tryptophan. The listing skips clone size in some rows; elsewhere it reads once, few, many or a size class.

V gene	J gene	clone size	CDR3 protein
TRBV7-6	TRBJ2-5	.	CASSLYWGASQETQYF
TRBV28	TRBJ2-1	few	CASSLLAGGHHEQFF
TRBV20-1	TRBJ1-5	few	CSATWRGNQPQHF
TRBV29-1	TRBJ1-5	.	CSVRGYGGPQHF
TRBV7-2	TRBJ1-1	.	CASSYDTTWGTEAFF
TRBV29-1	TRBJ2-1	.	CSVFPTGGPRNEQFF
TRBV12-3/TRBV12-4	TRBJ1-1	.	CASSLALRGLLGNTEAFF
TRBV7-9	TRBJ1-2	few	CASSLGVEDGYTF
TRBV24-1	TRBJ2-1	.	CATSGKAPIGNEQFF
TRBV9	TRBJ2-1	few	CASSVSRLLSYNEQFF
TRBV7-2	TRBJ1-5	.	CASSRYTGGRGPQHF
TRBV7-9	TRBJ1-5	.	CASSSGQGNSNQPQHF
TRBV12-3/TRBV12-4	TRBJ1-1	few	CASSFGGGAFF
TRBV20-1	TRBJ1-1	.	CSARDFAPKGTLTEAFF
TRBV29-1	TRBJ1-2	.	CSVGQGAVGYTF
TRBV6-2/TRBV6-3	TRBJ2-1	.	CASITLSYNEQFF
TRBV4-3	TRBJ1-5	few	CASSQGKSQPQHF
TRBV5-1	TRBJ1-6	many	CASSSRGDYNSPLHF
TRBV5-1	TRBJ1-2	.	CASSLLSIRGQTYGYTF
TRBV7-2	TRBJ1-4	few	CASSFRQGAPEKLFF
TRBV7-3	TRBJ2-7	few	CASKGFRDRDYEQYF
TRBV3-1	TRBJ2-5	.	CASSQPGTQYF
TRBV7-2	TRBJ2-1	few	CASSSVAGGPIEQFF
TRBV15	TRBJ2-5	.	CATSASGLAGGLQETQYF
TRBV6-1	TRBJ1-1	few	CASSDTGGGTEAFF
TRBV12-3/TRBV12-4	TRBJ2-1	once	CARSKAGFLRSSYNEQFF
TRBV15	TRBJ2-3	.	CATSRSLPFGVGVADTQYF
TRBV5-1	TRBJ2-1	.	CASRRPNNRNEQFF
TRBV7-9	TRBJ2-3	many	CASSLSSGTDTQYF
TRBV18	TRBJ2-3	few	CASSPPGGQTDTQYF
TRBV28	TRBJ2-6	many	CATGTVDSGANVLTF
TRBV7-2	TRBJ2-5	few	CASSLVQHRGETQYF
TRBV4-3	TRBJ2-2	.	CASSFNGRSITGELFF
TRBV12-3/TRBV12-4	TRBJ2-2	.	CASRGSRGTGELFF
TRBV24-1	TRBJ2-1	many	CATGVPSGRGEQFF
TRBV10-3	TRBJ2-7	.	CAISESERMQYF
TRBV12-3/TRBV12-4	TRBJ1-2	.	CASSFPRVRKDNYGYTF
TRBV24-1	TRBJ2-5	.	CATSDLLETQYF
TRBV7-2	TRBJ2-1	.	CASSLMGTSLIGEQFF
TRBV12-3/TRBV12-4	TRBJ1-5	many	CASRSHRDGNQPQHF
TRBV4-3	TRBJ2-3	.	CASSQGGLGTDTQYF
TRBV20-1	TRBJ2-5	many	CSARDPGRETQYF
TRBV7-9	TRBJ2-1	.	CASSLDSGRYNEQFF
TRBV20-1	TRBJ2-7	few	CSASGGYTYEQYF
TRBV7-9	TRBJ2-1	many	CASSLEPGPIYNEQFF
TRBV20-1	TRBJ2-5	few	CSAHRVETQYF
TRBV12-3/TRBV12-4	TRBJ2-4	.	CASSYEGNIQYF
TRBV7-9	TRBJ1-2	.	CASSPLKEGGYTF